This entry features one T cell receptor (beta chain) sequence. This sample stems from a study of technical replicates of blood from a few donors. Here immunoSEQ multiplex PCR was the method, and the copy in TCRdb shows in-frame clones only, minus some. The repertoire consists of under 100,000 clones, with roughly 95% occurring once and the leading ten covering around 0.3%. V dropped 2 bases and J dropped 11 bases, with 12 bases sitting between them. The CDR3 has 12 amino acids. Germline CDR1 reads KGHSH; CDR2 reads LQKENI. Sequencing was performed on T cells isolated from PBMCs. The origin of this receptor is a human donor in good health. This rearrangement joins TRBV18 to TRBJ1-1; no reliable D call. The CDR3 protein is CASSPGERLAFF. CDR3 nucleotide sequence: TGTGCCAGCTCACCAGGAGAGCGTTTGGCTTTCTTT.